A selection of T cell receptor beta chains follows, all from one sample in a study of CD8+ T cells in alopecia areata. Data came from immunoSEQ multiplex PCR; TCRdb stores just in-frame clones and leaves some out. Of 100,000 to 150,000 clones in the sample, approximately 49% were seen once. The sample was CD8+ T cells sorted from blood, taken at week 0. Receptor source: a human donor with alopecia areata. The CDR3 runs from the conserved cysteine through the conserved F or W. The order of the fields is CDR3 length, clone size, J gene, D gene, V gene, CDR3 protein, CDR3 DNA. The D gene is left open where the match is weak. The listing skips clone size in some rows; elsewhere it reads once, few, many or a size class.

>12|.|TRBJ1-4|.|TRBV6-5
CASSLMGEKLFF
TGTGCCAGCAGCCTCATGGGTGAAAAACTGTTTTTT
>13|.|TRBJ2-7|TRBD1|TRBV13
CASSVETGYEQYF
TGTGCCAGCAGCGTGGAGACAGGGTATGAGCAGTACTTC
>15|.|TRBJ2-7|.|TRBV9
CASSVSAGSTYEQYF
TGTGCCAGCAGCGTATCGGCGGGGTCCACCTACGAGCAGTACTTC
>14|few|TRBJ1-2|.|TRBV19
CASNSRASLSGYTF
TGTGCCAGTAATTCCAGGGCCTCACTATCGGGCTACACCTTC
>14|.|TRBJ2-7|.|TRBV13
CASSLGRGYYEQYF
TGTGCCAGCAGCTTAGGAAGGGGCTATTACGAGCAGTACTTC
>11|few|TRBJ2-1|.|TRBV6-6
CASTADNEQFF
TGTGCCAGCACGGCCGACAATGAGCAGTTCTTC
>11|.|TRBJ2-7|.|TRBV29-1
CSVGHNYEQYF
TGCAGCGTTGGGCACAACTACGAGCAGTACTTC
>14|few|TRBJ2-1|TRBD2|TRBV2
CASTADPAGDEQFF
TGTGCCAGCACCGCGGACCCAGCGGGGGATGAGCAGTTCTTC
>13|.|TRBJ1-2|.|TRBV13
CASSFGGNYGYTF
TGTGCCAGCAGCTTTGGAGGGAACTATGGCTACACCTTC
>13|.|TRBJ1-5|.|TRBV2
CASSLPYNQPQHF
TGTGCCAGCAGTTTACCCTACAATCAGCCCCAGCATTTT
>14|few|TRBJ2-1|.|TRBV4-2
CASIQSQGGDEQFF
TGTGCCAGCATACAATCACAGGGAGGGGATGAGCAGTTCTTC
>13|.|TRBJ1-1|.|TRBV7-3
CASSLGSHTEAFF
TGTGCCAGCAGCTTAGGTAGTCATACTGAAGCTTTCTTT
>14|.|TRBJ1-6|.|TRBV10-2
CASSEVGRAITLHF
TGCGCCAGCAGTGAAGTCGGCAGGGCGATCACCCTCCACTTT
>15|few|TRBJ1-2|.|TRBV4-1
CASSQPTRRNYGYTF
TGCGCCAGCAGCCAACCTACTCGCCGAAACTATGGCTACACCTTC
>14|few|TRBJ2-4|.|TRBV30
CAWSGVSGPDIQYF
TGTGCCTGGAGCGGGGTGAGTGGGCCGGACATTCAGTACTTC
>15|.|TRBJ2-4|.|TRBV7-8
CASSAGQLAKNIQYF
TGTGCCAGCAGCGCCGGACAGCTAGCCAAAAACATTCAGTACTTC
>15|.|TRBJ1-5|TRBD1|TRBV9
CASSARQGGRQPQHF
TGTGCCAGCAGCGCGCGACAGGGAGGGAGGCAGCCCCAGCATTTT
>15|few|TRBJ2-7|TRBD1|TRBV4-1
CASSHPGQSPYEQYF
TGCGCCAGCAGCCACCCGGGACAGTCCCCCTACGAGCAGTACTTC
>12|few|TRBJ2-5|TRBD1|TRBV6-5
CATGQGTETQYF
TGTGCCACTGGACAGGGGACGGAGACCCAGTACTTC
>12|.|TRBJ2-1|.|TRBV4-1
CASSQVPNEQFF
TGCGCCAGCAGCCAAGTTCCCAATGAGCAGTTCTTC
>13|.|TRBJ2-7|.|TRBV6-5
CASSYLLGYEQYF
TGTGCCAGCAGTTACCTCCTTGGGTACGAGCAGTACTTC
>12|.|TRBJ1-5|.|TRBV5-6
CASSLGNQPQHF
TGTGCCAGCAGCTTGGGTAATCAGCCCCAGCATTTT
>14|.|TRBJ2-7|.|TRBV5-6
CASSPTSPLYEQYF
TGTGCCAGCAGCCCCACATCTCCCCTTTACGAGCAGTACTTC
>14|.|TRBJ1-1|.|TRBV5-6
CASSGITSNTEAFF
TGTGCCAGCTCTGGGATTACTTCGAACACTGAAGCTTTCTTT
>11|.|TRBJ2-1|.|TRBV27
CASSSGNEQFF
TGTGCCAGCAGTTCCGGAAATGAGCAGTTCTTC
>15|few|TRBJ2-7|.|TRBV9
CASSVGGWEEHEQYF
TGTGCCAGCAGCGTAGGAGGGTGGGAGGAACACGAGCAGTACTTC
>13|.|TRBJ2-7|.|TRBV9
CASSVGDTYEQYF
TGTGCCAGCAGCGTAGGGGATACCTACGAGCAGTACTTC
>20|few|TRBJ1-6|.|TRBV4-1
CASSQVSGEIPRSYNSPLHF
TGCGCCAGCAGCCAAGTGAGTGGGGAGATTCCCCGCTCCTATAATTCACCCCTCCACTTT
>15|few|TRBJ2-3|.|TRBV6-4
CASSEGGASTDTQYF
TGTGCCAGCAGTGAAGGTGGGGCCAGCACAGATACGCAGTATTTT
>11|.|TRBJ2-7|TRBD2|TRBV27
CASRGGIKLDF
TGTGCCAGCAGGGGGGGGATAAAGTTGGACTTC
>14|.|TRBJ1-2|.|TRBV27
CASSSLRDPYGYTF
TGTGCCAGCAGTTCCCTACGTGACCCCTATGGCTACACCTTC
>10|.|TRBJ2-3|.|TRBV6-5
CATVADTQYF
TGTGCCACCGTCGCAGATACGCAGTATTTT
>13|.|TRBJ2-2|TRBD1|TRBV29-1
CSVDRGTTGELFF
TGCAGCGTCGACAGGGGAACTACCGGGGAGCTGTTTTTT
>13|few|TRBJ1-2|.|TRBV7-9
CASSPHPGYGYTF
TGTGCCAGCAGCCCTCATCCGGGTTATGGCTACACCTTC
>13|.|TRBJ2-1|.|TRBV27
CASSSGGYNEQFF
TGTGCCAGCAGTTCCGGGGGTTACAATGAGCAGTTCTTC
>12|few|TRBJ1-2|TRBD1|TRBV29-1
CSGRQGSYGYTF
TGCAGCGGCAGACAGGGATCCTATGGCTACACCTTC
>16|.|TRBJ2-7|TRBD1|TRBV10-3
CASSEGTGPATYEQYF
TGTGCCAGCAGTGAAGGGACAGGGCCCGCAACCTACGAGCAGTACTTC
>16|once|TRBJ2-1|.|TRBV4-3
CASSQDIAGGWDEQFF
TGCGCCAGCAGCCAAGATATCGCCGGGGGCTGGGATGAGCAGTTCTTC
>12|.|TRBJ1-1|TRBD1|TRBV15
CATGQGIVEAFF
TGTGCCACGGGACAGGGGATCGTTGAAGCTTTCTTT
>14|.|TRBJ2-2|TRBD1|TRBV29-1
CSVAPGTGTGELFF
TGCAGCGTCGCTCCCGGGACAGGGACCGGGGAGCTGTTTTTT
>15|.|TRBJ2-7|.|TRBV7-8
CASSPTSGTSYEQYF
TGTGCCAGCAGCCCCACGAGTGGCACCTCCTACGAGCAGTACTTC
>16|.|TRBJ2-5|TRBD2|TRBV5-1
CASSLKTSGGPETQYF
TGCGCCAGCAGCTTGAAGACTAGCGGGGGACCAGAGACCCAGTACTTC
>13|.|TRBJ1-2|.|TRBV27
CASSLSRGDGYTF
TGTGCCAGCAGTTTATCACGGGGGGATGGCTACACCTTC
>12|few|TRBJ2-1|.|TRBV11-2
CASRRGANEQFF
TGTGCCAGCAGAAGGGGAGCGAATGAGCAGTTCTTC
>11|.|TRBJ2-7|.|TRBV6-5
CASSYGAEENF
TGTGCCAGCAGTTACGGGGCCGAGGAAAACTTC
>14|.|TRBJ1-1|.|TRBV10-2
CASSDGSSHTEAFF
TGCGCCAGCAGTGACGGGAGTTCGCACACTGAAGCTTTCTTT